This TCR beta chain was sequenced during a study of cytomegalovirus exposure and HLA in healthy donors. Study results and caveats: Later on, an analysis showed TCR association rates differing by HLA locus, with DRB1 the most and HLA-C the fewest.

Healthy individuals who donated bone marrow served as the donors. The CDR3 spans 13 residues. The J segment lost 5 bases and the V segment lost 4 bases, leaving 4 bases of the junction unmatched. Germline V CDR1 and CDR2: WNHNN, SYGVQD (reference sequence). Comments on this clone: Its antigen is currently unknown.

Use of 60 Vbeta and 13 Jbeta primers characterized the PCR. Sequencing was performed with immunoSEQ multiplex PCR; in TCRdb, only in-frame clones are kept and a portion is missing. Of fewer than 250,000 clones in the sample, less than 85% were seen once. The chain uses TRBV10-1 and TRBJ1-1; TRBD1 matches at 7 bases. The sequence came from a young man in good health and CMV-seronegative. What was sequenced was PBMCs. The CDR3 region is CASSGTGMTEAFF. DNA of the CDR3: TGCGCCAGCAGTGGGACAGGAATGACTGAAGCTTTCTTT.